This T cell receptor beta chain originates from a study of T cell responses to AZD1222 COVID-19 vaccine. After removal of 10 bases from V and 2 bases from J, the junction contained 6 bases not matched to a gene. Per germline, CDR1 MNHEY and CDR2 SVGAGI. This CDR3 is 13 amino acids long. Generated by immunoSEQ multiplex PCR, the TCRdb table keeps only in-frame clones and is missing some. Of 150,000 or so clones in the sample, 91% were seen once. The starting material was peripheral blood, obtained on day 0 of AZD1222 vaccination. This rearrangement joins TRBV6-5 to TRBJ2-3; 7 nucleotides align to TRBD1. This receptor was taken from an adult in good health. This CDR3 reads CATLDRHTDTQYF. In DNA form, the CDR3 reads TGTGCCACCTTGGACAGGCACACAGATACGCAGTATTTT.